A selection of T cell receptor beta chains follows, all from one sample in a study of T-cell memory formation after mild COVID-19. TCRdb called the 5' RACE reads again in MiXCR, with one record for every CDR3 protein. This repertoire shows 550,000 to 650,000 distinct CDR3 sequences, 17% found once; its top ten account for roughly 8%. The sample comprised PBMCs or a T cell subset sorted from them (not recorded which). These receptors all come from an adult woman who had mild COVID-19 (a few samples of this study predate the infection). Cell type and time point are not known. Both conserved end residues are part of each CDR3. The D gene is left open where the match is weak. Some rows have no size entry. The others give once, few or many, or a class for an expanded clone.

V gene	D gene	clone size	J gene	CDR3 DNA	CDR3 protein
TRBV28	TRBD1	.	TRBJ2-7	TGTGCCAGCAGACCCGGGACAGGGGCCCACGAGCAGTACTTC	CASRPGTGAHEQYF
TRBV7-9	.	.	TRBJ2-5	TGTGCCAGCAGCCCCATCGTGGGACTTCAAGAGACCCAGTACTTC	CASSPIVGLQETQYF
TRBV20-1	TRBD2	few	TRBJ2-3	TGCAGTGCTAGAAATAGCGGGAGAGGAACAGATACGCAGTATTTT	CSARNSGRGTDTQYF
TRBV7-6	TRBD2	.	TRBJ2-7	TGTGCCAGCAGCTTAGAGGTAGCGGGAGGTTCCTACGAGCAGTACTTC	CASSLEVAGGSYEQYF
TRBV29-1	.	.	TRBJ1-1	TGCAGCGCCGGGGGCCAGGGGTCAGGGATGAACACTGAAGCTTTCTTT	CSAGGQGSGMNTEAFF
TRBV27	TRBD2	.	TRBJ2-7	TGTGCCAGCAGTTTATTTGGGCTAGCGGGAAGCCTCTCCTACGAGCAGTACTTC	CASSLFGLAGSLSYEQYF
TRBV5-1	.	once	TRBJ2-2	TGCGCCAGCAGCTTGCGGTCTATCACCGGGGAGCTGTTTTTT	CASSLRSITGELFF
TRBV7-9	.	few	TRBJ2-7	TGTGCCAGCAGCACACCCGACGGCAGACCCTACGAGCAGTACTTC	CASSTPDGRPYEQYF
TRBV6-2/TRBV6-3	.	.	TRBJ2-6	TGTGCCAGCAGTTACTCTCCCTCTGGGGCCAACGTCCTGACTTTC	CASSYSPSGANVLTF
TRBV24-1	TRBD1	many	TRBJ1-5	TGTGCCACCAGTGGAGGGGACAGGGGACCGGATCAGCCCCAGCATTTT	CATSGGDRGPDQPQHF
TRBV7-9	TRBD1	.	TRBJ2-1	TGTGACAGCAGCGCACAGGGGGATGAGCAGTTCTTC	CDSSAQGDEQFF
TRBV7-9	TRBD1	once	TRBJ1-3	TGTGCCAGCAGCTTCGACAGGGGGTTCTCTGGAAACACCATATATTTT	CASSFDRGFSGNTIYF
TRBV7-6	TRBD2	.	TRBJ2-1	TGTGCCAGCAGCTTAGTGGCTAGCGGGGCCGACAATGAGCAGTTCTTC	CASSLVASGADNEQFF
TRBV6-5	.	.	TRBJ1-2	TGTGCCAGCAGTTACGGCAATGGCAGAGATGGCTACACCTTC	CASSYGNGRDGYTF
TRBV5-1	TRBD1	.	TRBJ2-7	TGCGCCAGCAGCGCTTCTTATGGGGGCCCCGGGACAGGGTGGATCCTGGCAACCTCCTACGAGCAGTACTTC	CASSASYGGPGTGWILATSYEQYF
TRBV28	.	.	TRBJ2-3	TGTGCCAGCACCCTCTTTGAGGGCACAGATACGCAGTATTTT	CASTLFEGTDTQYF
TRBV19	.	few	TRBJ2-7	TGTGCCAGTCAGGGACACACCTACGAGCAGTACTTC	CASQGHTYEQYF
TRBV6-2/TRBV6-3	.	few	TRBJ1-2	TGTGCCAGCAGTTACTCGTCGGCGGGCATCCTCTATGGCTACACCTTC	CASSYSSAGILYGYTF
TRBV4-2	.	.	TRBJ2-5	TGTGCCAGCAGCCAATGGGGAGCGGGCCAAGAGACCCAGTACTTC	CASSQWGAGQETQYF
TRBV6-2/TRBV6-3	.	few	TRBJ1-1	TGTGCCAGCACTAACCGGGACACGGGGACTGAAGCTTTCTTT	CASTNRDTGTEAFF
TRBV7-3	TRBD2	.	TRBJ2-1	TGTGCCAGCAGCGACACTAGCGGGAGTTACAATGAGCAGTTCTTC	CASSDTSGSYNEQFF
TRBV24-1	TRBD1	.	TRBJ1-1	TGTGCCACCAGTGATTCCAGACAGGGCAGGGCTGAAGCTTTCTTT	CATSDSRQGRAEAFF
TRBV13	TRBD2	few	TRBJ2-1	TGTGCCAGCGGGCCGCCGGGGGGGGCCTACAATGAGCAGTTCTTC	CASGPPGGAYNEQFF
TRBV7-9	TRBD2	few	TRBJ2-1	TGTGCCAGCAGCTTAGCGGGGCGGGCTAGCGGTCAAAGTGAGCAGTTCTTC	CASSLAGRASGQSEQFF
TRBV7-2	.	many	TRBJ1-2	TGTGCCAGCAGCTTCCGGACAGCTAACTATGGCTACACCTTC	CASSFRTANYGYTF
TRBV2	.	.	TRBJ1-1	TGTGCCAGCAGTGAAGCCCCATGGGGGAACACTGAAGCTTTCTTT	CASSEAPWGNTEAFF
TRBV3-1	.	many	TRBJ1-2	TGTGCCAGCAGCTTCACCGGGACAAATGGCTACACCTTC	CASSFTGTNGYTF
TRBV5-5	.	many	TRBJ2-5	TGTGCCAGCAGCTTCAAGGGGCGTCAGGAGACCCAGTACTTC	CASSFKGRQETQYF
TRBV7-3	TRBD1	few	TRBJ2-1	TGTGCCAGCAGCTCTCGGACAGGGGGCCATAATGAGCAGTTCTTC	CASSSRTGGHNEQFF
TRBV7-9	TRBD2	few	TRBJ2-5	TGTGCCAGCAGCTCGTCCCGGACTAGCGGGGGGAGACAAGAGACCCAGTACTTC	CASSSSRTSGGRQETQYF
TRBV5-6	TRBD1	few	TRBJ1-1	TGTGCCAGCAGCTTGAACAGGGGGAGCACTGAAGCTTTCTTT	CASSLNRGSTEAFF
TRBV4-1	.	many	TRBJ2-7	TGCGCCAGCAGCCAAGAAGTAGGGCCCCGAGAGCAGTACTTC	CASSQEVGPREQYF
TRBV6-2/TRBV6-3	.	many	TRBJ1-5	TGTGCCAGCAGTTACTCGATGATCAGGTTCCACAATCAGCCCCAGCATTTT	CASSYSMIRFHNQPQHF
TRBV6-2/TRBV6-3	.	.	TRBJ2-7	TGTGCCAGCAGTTACGGAGCGGAGAACTACGAGCAGTACTTC	CASSYGAENYEQYF
TRBV11-2	.	few	TRBJ2-7	TGTGCCAGCAGCTTCACTAGTTGGGCTTTAAACGAGCAGTACTTC	CASSFTSWALNEQYF
TRBV24-1	.	many	TRBJ2-7	TGTGCCACCAGTGAACAGGGCTACGAGCAGTACTTC	CATSEQGYEQYF
TRBV12-3/TRBV12-4	.	many	TRBJ2-7	TGTGCCAGCACCCGGGGAGACAGTGGCGAGCAGTACTTC	CASTRGDSGEQYF
TRBV5-1	.	few	TRBJ2-2	TGCGCCAGCAGCGCCAGGGGGGACACCGGGGAGCTGTTTTTT	CASSARGDTGELFF
TRBV7-9	.	few	TRBJ2-1	TGTGCCAGCAGCTTAGCCCGGTTAGAGGAGCAGTTCTTC	CASSLARLEEQFF
TRBV10-3	.	once	TRBJ2-5	TGTGCCATCAGTGAGGTCTTAGCGGTCCAAGAGACCCAGTACTTC	CAISEVLAVQETQYF
TRBV2	TRBD2	.	TRBJ2-7	TGTGCCAGCACCCCCCATGGAGAGGGACTAGCGGCTCCTGGTACCTACGAGCAGTACTTC	CASTPHGEGLAAPGTYEQYF
TRBV30	.	.	TRBJ2-6	TGTGCCTGGAGTGTACTAGGTGGTGGACAGTCCTCTGGGGCCAACGTCCTGACTTTC	CAWSVLGGGQSSGANVLTF
TRBV6-4	.	few	TRBJ1-1	TGTGCCAGCAGTGACTCGGAAAACACTGAAGCTTTCTTT	CASSDSENTEAFF
TRBV5-1	TRBD1	.	TRBJ1-4	TGCGCCAGCAGCTTCAACAGGGGCACAACTAATGAAAAACTGTTTTTT	CASSFNRGTTNEKLFF
TRBV12-5	.	.	TRBJ2-1	TGTGCTAGTGCCCTAGCCCAACACTCCTACAATGAGCAGTTCTTC	CASALAQHSYNEQFF
TRBV5-6	.	.	TRBJ2-3	TGTGCCAGCAGCTTCGGGGTACGGGGCCCAGATACGCAGTATTTT	CASSFGVRGPDTQYF